Here is one T cell receptor beta chain with its context. Other DNA sequences in this specimen translate into the identical CDR3. From germline, CDR1 is ENHRY and CDR2 SYGVKD. V gave up 2 bases and J gave up 3 bases, with 8 bases separating them. This CDR3 is 13 amino acids long. This entry comes from a study of blood T cell repertoires in COVID-19. Data came from immunoSEQ multiplex PCR; TCRdb stores just in-frame clones and leaves some out. The data show approximately 280,000 clones, roughly 86% seen once. Sequenced material: peripheral blood. The chain is built from TRBV10-3 and TRBJ2-7; D is perhaps TRBD1 (5 bases). This clonotype was obtained from a man younger than 35 with active or convalescent COVID-19. The CDR3 reads CAISEGASYEQYF. The CDR3 bases are TGTGCCATCAGTGAGGGGGCGAGCTACGAGCAGTACTTC.